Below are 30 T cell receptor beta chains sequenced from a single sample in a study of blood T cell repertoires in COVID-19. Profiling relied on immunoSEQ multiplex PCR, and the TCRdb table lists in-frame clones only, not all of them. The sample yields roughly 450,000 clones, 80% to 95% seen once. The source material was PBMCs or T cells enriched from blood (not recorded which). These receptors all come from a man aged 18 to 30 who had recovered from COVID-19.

DNA for the CDR3: TGTGCCAGCAGTTACGCCGGGACTCTTGGGAATGAGCAGTTCTTC. Translated: CASSYAGTLGNEQFF. The rearrangement uses TRBV6-5 and TRBJ2-1; a weak D match, TRBD2 (6 bases). Trimming cost V 2 bases and J 7 bases, with 15 bases left between them. Germline lookup yields CDR1 MNHEY and CDR2 SVGAGI. This CDR3 has 15 amino acids.

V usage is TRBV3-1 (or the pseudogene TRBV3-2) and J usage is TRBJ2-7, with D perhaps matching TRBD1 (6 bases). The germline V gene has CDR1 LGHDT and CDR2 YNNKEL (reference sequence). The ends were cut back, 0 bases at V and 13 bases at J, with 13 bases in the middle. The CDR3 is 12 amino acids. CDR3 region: CASSQDETGFYF. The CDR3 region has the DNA TGTGCCAGCAGCCAAGATGAGACAGGATTCTACTTC.

The CDR3 sequence is CASSPRTGGYNQPQHF. The CDR3, as DNA: TGTGCCAGCAGTCCCAGGACAGGGGGATACAATCAGCCCCAGCATTTT. The genes are TRBV27 and TRBJ1-5; 10 nucleotides line up with TRBD1. This CDR3 is 16 amino acids long. Unmatched junction bases numbered 7, after V lost 5 bases and J lost 3 bases. CDR1 MNHEY and CDR2 SMNVEV come from the germline V gene (reference sequence).

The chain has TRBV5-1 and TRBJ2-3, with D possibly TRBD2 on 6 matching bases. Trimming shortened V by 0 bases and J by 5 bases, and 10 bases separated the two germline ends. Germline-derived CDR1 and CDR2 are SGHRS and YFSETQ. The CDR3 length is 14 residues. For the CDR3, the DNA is TGCGCCAGCAGCTTGGGGGGAGGAAAAGATACGCAGTATTTT. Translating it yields CASSLGGGKDTQYF.

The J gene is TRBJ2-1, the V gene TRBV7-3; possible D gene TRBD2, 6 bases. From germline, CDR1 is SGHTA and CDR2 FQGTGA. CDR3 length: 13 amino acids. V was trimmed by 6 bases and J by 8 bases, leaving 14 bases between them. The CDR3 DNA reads TGTGCCAGCAGGGGCTCGGGGGAAGATGAGCAGTTCTTC. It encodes CASRGSGEDEQFF.

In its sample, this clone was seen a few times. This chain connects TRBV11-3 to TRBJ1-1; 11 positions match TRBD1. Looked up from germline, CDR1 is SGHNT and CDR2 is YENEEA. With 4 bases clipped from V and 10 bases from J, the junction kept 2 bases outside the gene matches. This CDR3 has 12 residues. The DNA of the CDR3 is TGTGCCAGCAGCTGGGACAGGGGGGCAGCTTTCTTT. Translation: CASSWDRGAAFF.

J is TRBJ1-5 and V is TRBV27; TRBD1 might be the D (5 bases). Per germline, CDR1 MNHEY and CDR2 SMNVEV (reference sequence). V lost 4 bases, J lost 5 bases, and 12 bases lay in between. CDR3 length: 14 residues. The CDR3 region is CASSWSGIHQPQHF. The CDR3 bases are TGTGCCAGCAGTTGGTCAGGGATCCATCAGCCCCAGCATTTT.

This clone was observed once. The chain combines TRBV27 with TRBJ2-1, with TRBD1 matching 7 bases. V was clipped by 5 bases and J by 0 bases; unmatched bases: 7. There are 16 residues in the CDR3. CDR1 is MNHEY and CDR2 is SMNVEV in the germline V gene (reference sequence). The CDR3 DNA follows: TGTGCCAGCAGTCCCGAGACAGGGAGCTCCTACAATGAGCAGTTCTTC. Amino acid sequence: CASSPETGSSYNEQFF.

CDR3 region: CASIENRATDTQYF. The CDR3 region has the DNA TGTGCCAGCATCGAAAACAGGGCCACAGATACGCAGTATTTT. This chain links TRBV28 with TRBJ2-3, with a weak D call TRBD1 (6 bases). V gave up 7 bases and J gave up 2 bases, with 13 bases separating them. This CDR3 has 14 residues. Germline CDR1 is MDHEN and CDR2 is SYDVKM.

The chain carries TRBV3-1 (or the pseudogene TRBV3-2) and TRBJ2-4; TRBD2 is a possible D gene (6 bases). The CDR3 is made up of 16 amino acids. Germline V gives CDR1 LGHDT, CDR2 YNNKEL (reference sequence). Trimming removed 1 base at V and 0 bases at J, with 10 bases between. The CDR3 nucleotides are TGTGCCAGCAGCCAAGGGGCGGGGAGAGCCAAAAACATTCAGTACTTC. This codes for CASSQGAGRAKNIQYF.

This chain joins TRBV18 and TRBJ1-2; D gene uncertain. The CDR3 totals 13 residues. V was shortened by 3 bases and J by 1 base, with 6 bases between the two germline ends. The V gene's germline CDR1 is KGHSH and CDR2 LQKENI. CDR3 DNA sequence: TGTGCCAGCTCACCTGACTTTAACTATGGCTACACCTTC. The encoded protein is CASSPDFNYGYTF.

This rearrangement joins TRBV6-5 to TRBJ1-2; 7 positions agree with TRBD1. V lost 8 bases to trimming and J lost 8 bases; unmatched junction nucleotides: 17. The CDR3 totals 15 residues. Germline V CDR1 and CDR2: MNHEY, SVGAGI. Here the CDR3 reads CASFDRVLAGFGYTF. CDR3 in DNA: TGTGCCAGCTTTGACAGGGTCCTGGCCGGTTTCGGCTACACCTTC.

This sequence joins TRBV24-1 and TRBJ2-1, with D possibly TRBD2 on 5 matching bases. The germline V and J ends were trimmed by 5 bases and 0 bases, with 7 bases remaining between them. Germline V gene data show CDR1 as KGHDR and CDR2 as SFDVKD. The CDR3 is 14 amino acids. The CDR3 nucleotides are TGTGCCACCAGTGGAGGGTCCTCCTACAATGAGCAGTTCTTC. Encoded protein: CATSGGSSYNEQFF.

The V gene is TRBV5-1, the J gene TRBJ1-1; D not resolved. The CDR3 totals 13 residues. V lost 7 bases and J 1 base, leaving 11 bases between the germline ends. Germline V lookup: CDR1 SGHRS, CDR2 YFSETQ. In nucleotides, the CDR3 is TGCGCCAGCGGGCAGAACTGGAACACTGAAGCTTTCTTT. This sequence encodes CASGQNWNTEAFF.

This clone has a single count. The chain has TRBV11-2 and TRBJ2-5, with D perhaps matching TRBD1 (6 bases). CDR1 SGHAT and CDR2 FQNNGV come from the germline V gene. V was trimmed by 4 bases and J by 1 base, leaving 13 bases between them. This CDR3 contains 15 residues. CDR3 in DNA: TGTGCCAGCAGCTCCGGACAGAGAACCCAAGAGACCCAGTACTTC. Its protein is CASSSGQRTQETQYF.

The CDR3 DNA reads TGTGCCAGCAGCTCCGGGACAGGGAGTGAAAAACTGTTTTTT. Amino acids: CASSSGTGSEKLFF. The chain is built from TRBV13 and TRBJ1-4; 9 positions agree with TRBD1. Trimming cost V 4 bases and J 7 bases; bases outside gene matches: 4. Per the germline V gene, CDR1 is PRHDT and CDR2 is FYEKMQ (reference sequence). This CDR3 spans 14 amino acids.

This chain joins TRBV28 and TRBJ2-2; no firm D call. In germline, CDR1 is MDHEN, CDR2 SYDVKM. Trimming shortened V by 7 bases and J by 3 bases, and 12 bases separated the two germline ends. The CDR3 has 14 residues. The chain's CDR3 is CASKPHMDTGELFF. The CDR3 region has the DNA TGTGCCAGCAAGCCCCATATGGACACCGGGGAGCTGTTTTTT.

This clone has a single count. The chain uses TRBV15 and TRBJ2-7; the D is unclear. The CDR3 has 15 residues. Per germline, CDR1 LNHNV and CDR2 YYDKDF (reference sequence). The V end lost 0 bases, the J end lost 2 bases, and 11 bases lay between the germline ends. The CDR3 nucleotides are TGTGCCACCAGCAGAGAAAGTGGCGGAACCTACGAGCAGTACTTC. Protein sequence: CATSRESGGTYEQYF.

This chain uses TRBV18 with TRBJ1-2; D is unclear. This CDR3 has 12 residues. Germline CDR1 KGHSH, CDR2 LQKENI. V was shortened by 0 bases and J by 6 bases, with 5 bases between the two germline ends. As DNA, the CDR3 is TGTGCCAGCTCACCACCGGAGAATGGCTACACCTTC. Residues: CASSPPENGYTF.

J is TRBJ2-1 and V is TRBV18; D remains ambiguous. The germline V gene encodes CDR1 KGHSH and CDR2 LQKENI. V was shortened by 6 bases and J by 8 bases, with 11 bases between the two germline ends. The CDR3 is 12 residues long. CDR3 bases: TGTGCCAGCTCTCCCGAGAGAGATGAGCAGTTCTTC. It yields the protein CASSPERDEQFF. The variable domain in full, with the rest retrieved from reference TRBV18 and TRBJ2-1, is NAGVMQNPRHLVRRRGQEARLRCSPMKGHSHVYWYRQLPEEGLKFMVYLQKENIIDESGMPKERFSAEFPKEGPSILRIQQVVRGDSAAYFCASSPERDEQFFGPGTRLTVL.

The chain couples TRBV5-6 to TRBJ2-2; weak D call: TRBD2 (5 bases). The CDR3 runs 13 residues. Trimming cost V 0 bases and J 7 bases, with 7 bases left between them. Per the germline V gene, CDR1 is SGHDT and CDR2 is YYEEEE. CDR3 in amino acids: CASSLVRGGELFF. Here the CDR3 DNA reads TGTGCCAGCAGCTTGGTCCGGGGCGGGGAGCTGTTTTTT.

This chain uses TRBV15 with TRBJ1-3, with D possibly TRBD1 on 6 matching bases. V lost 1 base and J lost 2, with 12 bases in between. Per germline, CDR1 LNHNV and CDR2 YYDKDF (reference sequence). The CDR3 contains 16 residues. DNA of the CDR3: TGTGCCACCAGCAGAGTATCCCCAGGGGCTGGAAACACCATATATTTT. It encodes CATSRVSPGAGNTIYF.

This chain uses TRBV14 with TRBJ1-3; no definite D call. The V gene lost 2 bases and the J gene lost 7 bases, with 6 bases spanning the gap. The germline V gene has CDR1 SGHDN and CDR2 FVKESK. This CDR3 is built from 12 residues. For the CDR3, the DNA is TGTGCCAGCAGCCAATTAGTGAACACCATATATTTT. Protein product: CASSQLVNTIYF.

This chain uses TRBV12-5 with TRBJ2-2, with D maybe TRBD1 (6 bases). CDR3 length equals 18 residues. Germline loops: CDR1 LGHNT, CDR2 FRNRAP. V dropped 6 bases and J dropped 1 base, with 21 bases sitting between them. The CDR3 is CASGLPHRDAGNTGELFF. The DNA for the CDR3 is TGTGCTAGTGGCTTACCCCACAGGGACGCAGGGAACACCGGGGAGCTGTTTTTT.

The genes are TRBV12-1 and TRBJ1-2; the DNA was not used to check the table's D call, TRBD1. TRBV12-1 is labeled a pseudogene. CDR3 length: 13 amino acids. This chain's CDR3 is CASSSCQGDGYTF. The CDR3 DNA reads TGTGCCAGCAGCTCCTGCCAGGGTGATGGCTACACCTTC.

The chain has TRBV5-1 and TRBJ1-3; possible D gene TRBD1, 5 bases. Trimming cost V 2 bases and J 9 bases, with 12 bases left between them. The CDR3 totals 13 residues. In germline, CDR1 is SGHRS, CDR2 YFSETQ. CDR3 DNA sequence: TGCGCCAGCAGCTTTAACGGGGGAGTCACCATATATTTT. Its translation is CASSFNGGVTIYF.

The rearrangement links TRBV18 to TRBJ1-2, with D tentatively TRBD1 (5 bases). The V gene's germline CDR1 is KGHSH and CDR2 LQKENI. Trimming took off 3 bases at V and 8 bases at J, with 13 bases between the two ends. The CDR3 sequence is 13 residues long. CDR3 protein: CASSPTVFEGYTF. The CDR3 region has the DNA TGTGCCAGCTCACCGACAGTCTTTGAAGGCTACACCTTC. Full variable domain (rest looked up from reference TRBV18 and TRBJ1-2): NAGVMQNPRHLVRRRGQEARLRCSPMKGHSHVYWYRQLPEEGLKFMVYLQKENIIDESGMPKERFSAEFPKEGPSILRIQQVVRGDSAAYFCASSPTVFEGYTFGSGTRLTVV.

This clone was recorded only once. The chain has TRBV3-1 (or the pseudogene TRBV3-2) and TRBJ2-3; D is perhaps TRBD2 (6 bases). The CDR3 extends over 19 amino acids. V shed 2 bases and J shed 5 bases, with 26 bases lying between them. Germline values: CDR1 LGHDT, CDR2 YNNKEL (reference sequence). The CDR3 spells CASSQKGVAVPPRGDTQYF. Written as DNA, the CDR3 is TGTGCCAGCAGCCAAAAAGGGGTAGCGGTACCCCCGAGAGGAGATACGCAGTATTTT.

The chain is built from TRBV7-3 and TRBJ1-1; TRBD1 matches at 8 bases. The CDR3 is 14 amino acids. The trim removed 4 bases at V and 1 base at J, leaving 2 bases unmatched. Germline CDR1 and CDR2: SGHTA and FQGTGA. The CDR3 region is CASSSGQGNTEAFF. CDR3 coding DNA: TGTGCCAGCAGCTCAGGACAGGGGAACACTGAAGCTTTCTTT.

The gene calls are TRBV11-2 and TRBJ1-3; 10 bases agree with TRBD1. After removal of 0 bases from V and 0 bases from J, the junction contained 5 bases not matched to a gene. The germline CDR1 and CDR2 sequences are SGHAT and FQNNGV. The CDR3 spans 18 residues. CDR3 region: CASSLDWDRGFSGNTIYF. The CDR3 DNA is TGTGCCAGCAGCTTAGATTGGGACAGGGGCTTCTCTGGAAACACCATATATTTT.